This entry is about one T cell receptor (beta chain). There is no known antigen for this receptor. The sample holds no much larger clone one base away, and base qualities are not on file. The data originate from a study of cytomegalovirus exposure and HLA in healthy donors (dated 2017 in TCRdb). Regarding the research as a whole: In an earlier analysis of approximately 500 of the donors, 276 Gb of sequence data and 120 million or so unique TCR beta sequences from about 190 million T cells were reported. Roughly 300 gigabases of sequencing data and around 87 million unique TCR sequences were included in an early release covering about 620 HLA-typed donors. Of the 300 to 450 genotyped donors, 70% to 90% were placed in the genetic ancestry cluster associated with self-reported Caucasian donors. The study aimed to test whether cataloging public T cell receptors could reveal signatures of past pathogen exposure. The study profiled the T cell repertoires of 550 to 700 subjects by immunosequencing and related them to cytomegalovirus serostatus. Besides the first cohort of 500 to 700 subjects, a separate validation cohort made up of 120 different subjects was used. To predict cytomegalovirus infection status, the study combined high-throughput TCR immunosequencing, statistical association of individual TCRs with disease status, and machine learning. In a later analysis, previously published TCR beta repertoires from 666 donors were re-analyzed and high-resolution HLA genotyping was added so that TCR occurrence patterns could be studied. Rather than using new phenotypic data, the later analysis identified candidate immune exposures from TCR beta sequences and from how often those sequences occurred across donors. An earlier analysis of 587 of the donors applied high-throughput TCR beta sequencing to assess whether each TCR beta V gene segment acted as functional or pseudogenic. Donor age, sex, ethnicity and CMV serostatus were compiled alongside the repertoire data. Genome-wide SNP genotypes for about 60% of the roughly 700 donors were used in a later genetic analysis, which treated that subset as a discovery cohort. Every discovery cohort repertoire had been produced on one sequencing platform. Both class I and class II loci were covered by HLA typing, at four-digit resolution. The number of typed donors differed by locus: about 620-640 for A, B, C, DRB1 and DQB1; some 500 for DQA1; some 590 for DPA1; and about 470 for DPB1. About 5 DR-DQ haplotypes were handled as single units for association and clustering, since linkage in the cohort was strong. Among 398 genotyped donors of the cohort, an average of about 240,000 unique TCR beta nucleotide sequences was sequenced per donor, of which approximately 19% were non-productive.

The full study reports these points: The study gave a list of around 170 TCR beta chains associated with cytomegalovirus. A later genetic analysis associated a missense DCLRE1C variant with V-gene and J-gene trimming of TCR beta chains, and an independent cohort replicated the association. Some IMGT-functional V segments, including TRBV6-2 and TRBV6-3, could not be told apart with the 87-base-pair reads, so those segments were excluded. It was suggested by the authors that the approach could potentially be generalized to other disease states and immunological phenotypes. Correlated functional status among segregating V segments might reflect linkage disequilibrium, but an unknown experimental factor could not be ruled out. Because HLA typing was unavailable for some donors at each locus, only the typed subset was used in association tests. The classifier was reported to diagnose cytomegalovirus status with high specificity and sensitivity in both the original and validation cohorts. This cohort had only TCR beta chains sequenced, and the lack of alpha or paired-chain data limited which features could be detected. In a later analysis, the rate of TCR association differed among HLA loci, with DRB1 alleles having the most associated TCRs and HLA-C alleles having the fewest. In a later genetic analysis, fewer N-insertions in productive TCRs were reported among donors in an Asian-associated ancestry cluster than the roughly 700-donor mean. A few of the identified cytomegalovirus-associated TCR beta chains were confirmed in vitro to be specific for cytomegalovirus antigens. Several of the top co-occurrence clusters appeared to be linked to parvovirus B19, influenza, CMV and Epstein-Barr virus, according to a later analysis. A cluster of highly shared sequence variants was judged likely to represent a technical artifact of the sequencing pipeline. In a later analysis, most CMV-associated TCR beta chains were found to appear HLA-restricted, with HLA associations seemingly driven largely by CMV exposure. In a later analysis, HLA-associated TCR beta chains were found to be more clonally expanded and to have lower generation probabilities than equally common non-associated chains. A further reported finding was that TCR beta sequences accurately predicted the HLA-A and HLA-B alleles for most subjects in the first cohort. Specific HLA alleles were associated with 15,000 to 20,000 TCR beta sequences at a false discovery rate of 0.05 in a later analysis. Because counts were too low, seventeen rarely observed V segments, including chromosome 9 orphons, were left out of the earlier analysis of some 600 of the donors. In an earlier analysis of about 600 of the donors, most TCR beta V segments appeared in productive rearrangements about 87% or about 30% of the time, broadly matching IMGT annotations. When HLA alleles, especially DR and DQ, strongly co-occurred, TCR associations were difficult to assign to individual alleles. Most TCR sequences were observed very rarely across donors, whereas some public TCRs were present in many individuals. CMV serostatus was the only immune exposure information available for the cohort. Roughly uniform sequencing depth across donors was assumed in presence/absence analyses, although this assumption may not hold.

The CDR3 sequence holds 15 residues, the cysteine and phenylalanine included. Solely the CDR3 DNA is kept, with 45 bases framed from the first base. Sequences MDHEN (CDR1) and SYDVKM (CDR2) are obtained from the germline V gene. Trimming leaves V shorter by 5 bases and J shorter by 5 bases, with the junction holding 9 bases beyond the gene matches. The cohort consisted of hundreds of healthy bone marrow donors. All cohort members were sampled while nominally healthy, although unrecorded immune exposures were likely present. The donor tested CMV seronegative, placing the donor among the 350 to 400 seronegative members of the cohort. Every donor gave a peripheral blood sample, and the peripheral blood mononuclear cells from that sample were used for TCR beta sequencing. The Qiagen DNeasy Blood Extraction Kit was used to extract genomic DNA from the blood cell samples. Libraries were constructed by the immunoSEQ multiplex PCR assay. A mixture of 60 forward primers for TCR Vbeta segments and 13 reverse primers for TCR Jbeta segments was used in the multiplex PCR. A multiplex PCR assay on genomic DNA amplified the CDR3 region of rearranged TCR beta genes. The Illumina HiSeq System was used to sequence the amplified TCR beta libraries as 87-base-pair reads. Per the source publication's procedure: A later analysis counted about 80 million unique TCR beta chains across the 640 or so repertoires, and around 12 million of these chains were shared by at least two donors. A nearest-neighbor algorithm error-corrected the raw reads and collapsed the reads into unique sequences, merging closely related sequences to remove PCR and sequencing errors. V, D and J gene segments were assigned by aligning CDR3 sequences to IMGT reference sequences. For a sequence to be retained, a match of at least six nucleotides was required to both a V gene segment and a J gene segment. A rearrangement was called productive if the CDR3 had no stop codons and remained in frame with V and J, and every other rearrangement was called non-productive. CDR3 was defined by IMGT convention, running from the second conserved V-encoded cysteine to the conserved J-encoded phenylalanine. The earlier analysis of 587 of the donors excluded any sequence lacking an unambiguous match to a single V gene segment. An earlier analysis of several hundred of the donors classified V segments as functional when productive rearrangements were above 56.7% and as segregating when the standard deviation between donors was above 5%. A statistical classification framework was built for diagnosing cytomegalovirus status from the catalog of TCR beta chain sequences. In a later analysis, TCR nucleotide sequences were compared against IMGT/GENE-DB human TR gene sequences so that V and J genes could be assigned. Using the TCRdist pipeline, a later analysis assigned CDR3 sequences along with most-parsimonious VDJ recombination scenarios. In a later analysis, each TCR beta chain was defined by its CDR3 amino acid sequence together with its V-gene family, and reads lacking a unique V-gene family were excluded. As a way to deal with suspected cross-contamination and a sequencing artifact, a later analysis dropped 450 to 600 nucleotide sequences that were highly shared and had low generation probability. In a later analysis, a clonal expansion index was calculated for each public chain from normalized within-repertoire ranks of inferred template counts. In a later analysis, generation probabilities were computed using a VDJ recombination model fitted to out-of-frame rearrangements, and the results were checked against IGoR. In a later analysis, hypergeometric tests were used to score TCR-TCR, TCR-HLA and TCR-CMV co-occurrence, with a repertoire-size bias correction applied to TCR pairs. A later analysis estimated false discovery rates by permuting HLA or CMV assignments 20 times. A later analysis grouped co-occurring TCRs with DBSCAN, adding TCRdist sequence similarity when clustering within HLA-allele-positive subsets. Repertoires with fewer than 30,000 or more than 120,000 public chains were left out of co-occurrence clustering, as were about five repertoires with anomalous nucleotide sharing. Entries here come from immuneACCESS through TCRdb and include only in-frame sequences with V and J called. Some clones fail to appear in such tables; in the studies checked, an unresolved V gene covers under half of the shortfall, and the cause of the remainder is unknown. The V and J calls and clone size come from that table; D and trimming were worked out from the DNA. The sample contains some 130,000 clones, more than 80% of them found a single time. The ten largest make up over 2.5% of the sample.

This chain is built from TRBV28 and TRBJ2-7, with 10 bases in between that match TRBD1. The sequenced material came from PBMCs. The receptor's source is a male donor in good health and CMV-seronegative. The sequence in DNA is TGTGCCAGCAGTCAACCCGGGACAGGGGTTCACGAGCAGTACTTC. Its coded protein is CASSQPGTGVHEQYF.